The TCR beta chain described here comes from a study of T cell responses to AZD1222 COVID-19 vaccine (dated by TCRdb to 2020 to 2023). General notes on the study: Because spike-specific TCR depth and breadth did not differ between the two schedules, AZD1222 recipients who got a second dose at roughly 4 weeks were pooled with those who got a second dose at roughly 12 weeks. TCR sequencing was performed for about 250 trial participants, of whom around 200 were given two doses of AZD1222 and around 26 were given two doses of MenACWY control vaccine. Trial participants were enrolled by age into 18-55, 56-69 and 70-plus year subgroups, with approximately 150, 28 and 58 TCR-sequenced participants respectively. Paper-wide results and their limitations: Conclusions about previously exposed vaccinees are limited, since just five to seven AZD1222 recipients were seropositive for SARS-CoV-2 at baseline. Participants were mostly white British and included more females than males, and it was suggested by the authors that clonal diversity may have been underestimated. No day 14 peak-response samples were available, so repertoires were characterized only after the peak T cell response. Reportedly, almost half of the unique spike-specific TCRs recognized epitopes lying outside the regions that are mutated in the B.1.351 and B.1.1.7 variants. CD4 TCRs associated with the vaccine covered the entire spike protein, and the dominant responses were in regions 160-218 and 743-854. A significant rise in spike-specific TCR breadth and depth was observed after two AZD1222 doses relative to day 0 and relative to MenACWY recipients. The 56-69-year group was small, and its depth increase did not reach significance, likely because of low power.

The sample's time point, from its label and the paper: baseline before first vaccination. Vaccinee samples came from UK trials COV001 and COV002, including a single-blind randomized controlled phase 2/3 trial of AZD1222 (ChAdOx1 nCoV-19) in healthy adults. For TCRbeta chain sequencing, PBMC samples were collected from trial participants at day 0 and at day 28 after the second dose. CDR1 and CDR2 were assigned from the germline V gene (reference sequence) as GTSNPN and SVGIG. V drops 0 bases and J drops 2 bases, leaving 13 bases in between. The CDR3 has 15 amino acids, counting the end cysteine and phenylalanine. Of the read, only the CDR3 DNA is kept; its 45 bases are in frame from base 1. The CDR3 regions of human TCRbeta chains were analyzed by immunosequencing. The authors' pipeline ran thus. TCRs in the repertoires were compared against a reference library of SARS-CoV-2-specific TCRs that had been generated with the MIRA antigen-specificity platform. Breadth was defined as the fraction of unique TCRs that were SARS-CoV-2-associated. Depth was defined as the fraction of total T cells that were SARS-CoV-2-associated. Using the MIRA data, every spike-specific TCR was mapped to the spike region that the TCR reacted to and assigned to either a CD4 or a CD8 class. Log10-transformed breadth and depth values were compared by one-way ANOVA with Sidak's multiple comparisons tests. Not all clones reach the TCRdb copy of this immuneACCESS table, which keeps in-frame sequences only. Checked studies attribute under half of the gap to unresolved V genes and leave the rest unexplained. V, J and clone size reflect that table, while D and trimming were determined from the DNA. The sample data list 85,000 to 90,000 clones, and about nine tenths of these were observed just once. Clones ranked in the top ten supply 2% to 2.5% of the sample.

As to this clone: There is no known antigen for this receptor. Within one base of it there is no much larger clone, and no base qualities were kept.

This specimen was peripheral blood, taken on day 0 of AZD1222 vaccination. The receptor comes from an adult in good health. The rearranged segments are TRBV30 and TRBJ1-2; no D segment can be confidently identified. CDR3 reads: CAWSVRNRGNYGYTF. DNA sequence: TGTGCCTGGAGTGTACGAAACAGAGGCAACTATGGCTACACCTTC.